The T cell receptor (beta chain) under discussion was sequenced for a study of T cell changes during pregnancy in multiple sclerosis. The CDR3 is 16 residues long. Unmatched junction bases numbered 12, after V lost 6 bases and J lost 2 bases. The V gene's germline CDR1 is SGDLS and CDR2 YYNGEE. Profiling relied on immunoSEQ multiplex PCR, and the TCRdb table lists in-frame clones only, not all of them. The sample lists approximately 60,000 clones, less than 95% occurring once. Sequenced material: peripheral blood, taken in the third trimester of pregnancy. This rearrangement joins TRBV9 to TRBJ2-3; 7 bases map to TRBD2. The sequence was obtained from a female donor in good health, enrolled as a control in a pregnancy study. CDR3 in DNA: TGTGCCAGCACCCCCGGGGACGGGGGGTTCACAGATACGCAGTATTTT. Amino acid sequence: CASTPGDGGFTDTQYF.